These T cell receptor beta chains were read from a single sample in a study of blood T cell repertoires in COVID-19. Sequencing used immunoSEQ multiplex PCR; TCRdb keeps in-frame clones, though not all of them. The sample records 84,000 or so clones, roughly 78% being singletons. The sample was peripheral blood. The receptors here all came from a woman aged 80 or older with acute or convalescent COVID-19. CDR3s include the opening cysteine and the closing phenylalanine or tryptophan. Each record gives: J gene, CDR3 length, V gene, CDR3 protein.

>TRBJ1-4|14|TRBV6-5
CASSYSQGAGKLFF
>TRBJ2-5|16|TRBV6-1
CASSAGPSGLQETQYF
>TRBJ2-6|15|TRBV2
CASGSGQPGANVLTF
>TRBJ2-7|14|TRBV6-5
CASSRTSGGYEQYF
>TRBJ1-2|13|TRBV19
CASSSRTGDGYTF
>TRBJ1-1|14|TRBV27
CASSLSRGNTEAFF
>TRBJ1-3|14|TRBV11-2
CASSLSGTANTIYF
>TRBJ1-2|17|TRBV4-1
CASTLTESGRANYGYTF
>TRBJ1-1|15|TRBV9
CASSVGGTVNTEAFF
>TRBJ2-7|16|TRBV4-1
CASSQPDRGSDYEQYF
>TRBJ2-5|15|TRBV28
CASSTRTSGKETQYF
>TRBJ2-1|15|TRBV7-9
CASSLSASGRSEQFF
>TRBJ1-2|14|TRBV6-6
CASSYEATGDGCTF
>TRBJ1-6|16|TRBV6-1
CASSEQAPANNSPLHF
>TRBJ1-4|15|TRBV19
CASSTGGQGNEKLFF
>TRBJ1-1|16|TRBV3-1/TRBV3-2
CASSPQSQGINTEAFF
>TRBJ1-2|14|TRBV28
CASSRQGEGYGYTF
>TRBJ1-5|15|TRBV28
CASSLGAFSNQPQHF
>TRBJ2-7|11|TRBV6-4
CASSAPTGQYF
>TRBJ1-6|13|TRBV19
CASRSMGNSPLHF
>TRBJ1-5|14|TRBV19
CASSTGQVLQPQHF
>TRBJ2-7|14|TRBV5-6
CASSRDARGGEQYF
>TRBJ2-3|13|TRBV12-3/TRBV12-4
CASSRGNTDTQYF
>TRBJ1-2|14|TRBV19
CASSPGQGSYGYTF
>TRBJ2-5|15|TRBV10-3
CAISDLGGRTETQYF
>TRBJ1-3|15|TRBV25-1
CASSEFSILGNTIYF
>TRBJ1-5|14|TRBV5-6
CASSSGQGGQPQHF
>TRBJ2-1|17|TRBV15
CATSRGREGVSYNEQFF
>TRBJ2-2|15|TRBV5-1
CASSPWEGLAGELFF
>TRBJ1-1|14|TRBV5-1
CASSLGGVNTEAFF
>TRBJ1-1|17|TRBV7-8
CASSPRQSSSGATEAFF
>TRBJ1-6|11|TRBV3-1/TRBV3-2
CGFRGHSPLHF
>TRBJ2-3|17|TRBV9
CASSITGTGETTDTQYF
>TRBJ1-3|16|TRBV10-3
CAISESTGAVGNTIYF
>TRBJ1-5|15|TRBV19
CASSKTGSSNQPQHF
>TRBJ1-1|16|TRBV9
CASSVVPDRYGTEAFF
>TRBJ2-3|18|TRBV19
CATSKGLAGDVATDTQYF
>TRBJ1-3|18|TRBV7-8
CASSLVGLQGDSGNTIYF
>TRBJ2-7|15|TRBV5-6
CASSSPGQGSYEQYF
>TRBJ1-5|14|TRBV10-1
CASSEGGTGSPQHF